Sequencing of this T cell receptor (beta chain) was carried out in a study of blood T cell repertoires in COVID-19. Study overall: Samples taken during acute and convalescent COVID-19 were collected in the United States, Italy and Spain. In each case, the material was cDNA or gDNA derived from T cells, B-cell-depleted T cells, or PBMCs.

As originally analysed: It was from reference gene primer amplification that nucleated cell counts were estimated. Some clones are missing from TCRdb's copy, which holds only in-frame ones; the method was immunoSEQ multiplex PCR. That table is the source of V, J and clone size, and D and trimming were worked out from the DNA. Here the sample spans some 170,000 clones, roughly 82% being singletons. V lost 6 bases and J lost 3; bases outside the gene matches: 5. The CDR3 runs 14 residues. Germline CDR1 reads SGDLS; CDR2 reads YYNGEE. This clonotype was obtained from a woman aged 70-85 years with acute or convalescent COVID-19. This rearrangement joins TRBV9 to TRBJ2-1, with 8 bases matching TRBD2. Sequencing was done on a sample of peripheral blood. CDR3 sequence reads: CASNPGLDYNEQFF. DNA for the CDR3: TGTGCCAGCAACCCGGGACTAGACTACAATGAGCAGTTCTTC.